This T cell receptor beta chain was recorded in a study of shared clonotypes between healthy human individuals. About the research overall: For every donor, three CD4 naive, three CD4 memory, two CD8 naive and one CD8 memory plates were used. Overall study findings and caveats: Lower generation probabilities were found for non-shared clonotypes than for those shared by all four donors.

A remark on this clone: No antigen is known for it.

The CDR3 runs to 13 residues. The V and J ends lost 4 bases and 7 bases, in that order; junction bases with no gene match: 7. CDR1 is MDHEN and CDR2 is SYDVKM in the germline V gene. Partitioning of CD4+ cells yielded a CD45RA+ naive subset and a CD45RA-negative memory subset. Sequencing used immunoSEQ multiplex PCR; TCRdb keeps in-frame clones, though not all of them. The profile covers about 1.5 million clones, with over 95% appearing a single time and roughly 1.2% taken by the ten largest. This TCR was sampled from a man aged 25 to 40 in good health. The J gene is TRBJ2-7, the V gene TRBV28, with 7 bases matching TRBD1. The source material was naive CD4+ T cells sorted from blood. Noted subset: CD45RA+ positively selected. Here the CDR3 reads CASSSVQGDEQYF. CDR3 DNA sequence: TGTGCCAGCAGTTCCGTCCAGGGGGATGAGCAGTACTTC.